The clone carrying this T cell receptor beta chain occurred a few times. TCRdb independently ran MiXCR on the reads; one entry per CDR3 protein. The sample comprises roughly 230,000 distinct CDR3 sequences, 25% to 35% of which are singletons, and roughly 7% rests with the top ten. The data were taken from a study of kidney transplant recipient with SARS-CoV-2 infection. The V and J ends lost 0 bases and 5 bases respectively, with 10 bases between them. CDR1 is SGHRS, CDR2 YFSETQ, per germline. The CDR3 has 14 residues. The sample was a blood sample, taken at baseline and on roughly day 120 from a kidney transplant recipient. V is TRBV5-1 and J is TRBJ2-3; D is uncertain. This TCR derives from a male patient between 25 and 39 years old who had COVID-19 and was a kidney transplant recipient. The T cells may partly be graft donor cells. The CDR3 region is CASSLAGLGDTQYF. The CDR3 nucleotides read TGCGCCAGCAGCTTGGCGGGTCTGGGAGATACGCAGTATTTT.